One sample yielded the 8 T cell receptor beta chains listed below, sequenced in a study of T cells after yellow fever vaccination. Via MiXCR, TCRdb re-called the 5' RACE reads, giving one row per CDR3 protein. In the table there are a few hundred thousand distinct CDR3 sequences, around 17% of which are singletons. This specimen was PBMCs, taken about 5 days after the first yellow fever vaccination. These receptors came from a man between 18 and 29 years old who received the YFV17D yellow fever vaccine.

This clonotype has more than one count but fewer than ten. The chain is built from TRBV12-3 or TRBV12-4 and TRBJ2-5; either TRBD1 or TRBD2 may supply D (6 bases each). The V and J ends lost 5 bases and 4 bases respectively, with 14 bases between them. This CDR3 is 14 amino acids long. CDR3 amino acids: CASSVTGRSETQYF. CDR3 nucleotides: TGTGCCAGCAGTGTCACAGGGAGGTCAGAGACCCAGTACTTC.

The chain couples TRBV7-9 to TRBJ2-5; D is undetermined. The CDR3 runs 16 residues. The V gene lost 3 bases and the J gene lost 1 base, with 15 bases spanning the gap. Germline CDR1 reads SEHNR; CDR2 reads FQNEAQ (reference sequence). This chain's CDR3 is CASSFSGPYIQETQYF. The CDR3 nucleotides read TGTGCCAGCAGCTTCTCGGGCCCCTACATCCAAGAGACCCAGTACTTC.

V and J are TRBV2 and TRBJ1-4, with 7 bases that match TRBD1. The CDR3 loop spans 16 amino acids. V dropped 7 bases and J dropped 0; count of bases not matched to a gene: 8. CDR1 and CDR2 from the germline V gene are SNHLY and FYNNEI. CDR3: CASTRGQPATNEKLFF. CDR3 DNA sequence: TGTGCCAGCACCAGGGGACAGCCCGCAACTAATGAAAAACTGTTTTTT.

The J gene is TRBJ2-3, the V gene TRBV7-9, with unresolved D. Germline V gives CDR1 SEHNR, CDR2 FQNEAQ (reference sequence). CDR3 length equals 13 residues. Trimming left V 5 bases short and J 2 bases short, with 8 bases between. In DNA, the CDR3 is TGTGCCAGCAGCGGGTTTCTCACAGATACGCAGTATTTT. This translates into CASSGFLTDTQYF. Drawing the rest from reference TRBV7-9 and TRBJ2-3, the complete variable domain is DTGVSQNPRHKITKRGQNVTFRCDPISEHNRLYWYRQTLGQGPEFLTYFQNEAQLEKSRLLSDRFSAERPKGSFSTLEIQRTEQGDSAMYLCASSGFLTDTQYFGPGTRLTVL.

This sequence joins TRBV18 and TRBJ2-4; D possibly uses TRBD1 or TRBD2 (5 bases each). Germline CDR1 reads KGHSH; CDR2 reads LQKENI. The germline V and J ends were trimmed by 4 bases and 0 bases, with 13 bases remaining between them. This CDR3 spans 16 amino acids. The CDR3 bases are TGTGCCAGCTCACTTAGTGATGGGACAGCCAAAAACATTCAGTACTTC. Translating it yields CASSLSDGTAKNIQYF.

This chain links TRBV20-1 with TRBJ2-1; D call uncertain. The length of the CDR3 is 15 residues. From germline, CDR1 is DFQATT and CDR2 SNEGSKA (reference sequence). Trimming left V 5 bases short and J 8 bases short, with 22 bases between. The CDR3 DNA sequence: TGCAGTGCTCTCCCCCCAACTTCTGTTGGGGATGAGCAGTTCTTC. Protein product: CSALPPTSVGDEQFF.

This clonotype was seen a handful of times. The genes are TRBV5-1 and TRBJ1-4; D not certain. Germline CDR1 is SGHRS and CDR2 is YFSETQ. The CDR3 extends over 14 amino acids. The V end lost 4 bases, the J end lost 5 bases, and 12 bases lay between the germline ends. CDR3 amino acids: CASSHLGENEKLFF. Written as DNA, the CDR3 is TGCGCCAGCAGCCACCTCGGGGAAAATGAAAAACTGTTTTTT.

This clonotype was detected once. The chain carries TRBV29-1 and TRBJ2-5; 8 bases match TRBD1. CDR1 SQVTM and CDR2 ANQGSEA come from the germline V gene. The V segment lost 4 bases and the J segment 4 bases; nucleotides outside the gene matches: 8. CDR3 length: 14 amino acids. CDR3 in amino acids: CSVGPGGWGETQYF. CDR3 DNA sequence: TGCAGCGTTGGACCAGGGGGCTGGGGAGAGACCCAGTACTTC.